This T cell receptor beta chain was sequenced for a study of post-analysis software for immune sequencing data. Whole-study findings and limits: Five TRBV segments were significantly more frequent in patients than in controls. TRBV5-6, TRBV5-1 and TRBV20-1 were among these segments.

Turning to this clonotype: Its antigen is as yet unknown.

In germline, CDR1 is MNHEY, CDR2 SMNVEV (reference sequence). Germline trimming cut 4 bases from V and 5 bases from J; bases unmatched to any gene: 9. The length of the CDR3 is 16 residues. The TCR beta cDNA libraries contained unique molecular identifiers. A single record per CDR3 protein comes from TCRdb applying MiXCR to the PCR reads. The data contain about 810,000 distinct CDR3 sequences, approximately 53% of them singletons. This clonotype was sampled from a girl aged 10-17 years with multiple sclerosis. Sequencing was carried out using blood. The V call is TRBV27, the J call TRBJ2-5; 11 nucleotides line up with TRBD1. CDR3 in DNA: TGTGCCAGCAGTTCCTGGACAGGGGGCCGTGAGGAGACCCAGTACTTC. This encodes CASSSWTGGREETQYF.